The 3 T cell receptor beta chains below come from one sample, sequenced in a study of cytomegalovirus exposure and HLA in healthy donors. Clones were read by immunoSEQ multiplex PCR, and TCRdb kept only the in-frame ones, dropping some. This sample carries under 140,000 clones, approximately 87% of them seen once, and the ten largest clones take around 1.4%. Sequencing was performed on PBMCs. The origin of the receptors is a woman aged 30 to 39 in good health and CMV-seropositive.

J is TRBJ1-1 and V is TRBV29-1; 9 positions match TRBD1. This CDR3 region has 15 residues. Unmatched junction bases numbered 5, after V lost 0 bases and J lost 3 bases. In germline, CDR1 is SQVTM, CDR2 ANQGSEA. The CDR3 region has the DNA TGCAGCGTTGAAGACTCGGACAGGGGTGACACTGAAGCTTTCTTT. Protein: CSVEDSDRGDTEAFF.

The V gene is TRBV27, the J gene TRBJ2-5, with TRBD2 matching over 9 bases. The V gene end was trimmed by 5 bases and the J gene end by 4 bases; junction bases not matched to a gene: 8. Per the germline V gene, CDR1 is MNHEY and CDR2 is SMNVEV (reference sequence). The CDR3 is 15 residues long. CDR3 sequence: CASSRASGKGETQYF. CDR3 in DNA: TGTGCCAGCAGTCGGGCTAGCGGGAAGGGAGAGACCCAGTACTTC.

V gene TRBV4-1 combines with J gene TRBJ2-1; 10 nucleotides align to TRBD2. The CDR3 runs 16 residues. Unmatched junction bases numbered 14, after V lost 3 bases and J lost 12 bases. CDR1 is MGHRA and CDR2 is YSYEKL in the germline V gene. The CDR3 DNA is TGCGCCAGCAGCCATCAAACGGGACTAGCGAAAGGTTGGCAGTTCTTC. Amino acids: CASSHQTGLAKGWQFF.